Below are 2 T cell receptor beta chains sequenced from a single sample in a study of early T cells in non-severe SARS-CoV-2 infection. TCRdb analysed the 5' RACE reads with MiXCR anew, one entry per CDR3 protein. The sample carries 50,000 to 60,000 distinct CDR3 sequences, about 6.1% recorded once. Sequencing used whole blood, obtained at baseline. These TCRs come from an adult who was a healthcare worker with PCR-confirmed SARS-CoV-2 infection or an uninfected control (not recorded which).

This clonotype came up many times. The V gene is TRBV6-2 or TRBV6-3, the J gene TRBJ1-5; TRBD1 might be the D (5 bases). This CDR3 comprises 15 residues. Germline assignment: CDR1 MNHEY and CDR2 SVGEGT. Trimming removed 6 bases at V and 5 bases at J, with 17 bases between. CDR3 residues: CASRPLAGPYQPQHF. CDR3 bases: TGTGCCAGCAGACCGCTGGCAGGGCCCTATCAGCCCCAGCATTTT.

This clonotype was recorded many times. Its ends do not fully match the called genes, so a read error is possible. The rearrangement uses TRBV7-9 and TRBJ2-7, with D uncertain. The germline V gene has CDR1 SEHNR and CDR2 FQNEAQ (reference sequence). The CDR3 runs 13 residues. The chain's CDR3 is CASSPSGSSEQYF. CDR3 nucleotides: TGTGCCAGCAGCCCCTCCGGGTCCTCCGAGCAGTACTTC.